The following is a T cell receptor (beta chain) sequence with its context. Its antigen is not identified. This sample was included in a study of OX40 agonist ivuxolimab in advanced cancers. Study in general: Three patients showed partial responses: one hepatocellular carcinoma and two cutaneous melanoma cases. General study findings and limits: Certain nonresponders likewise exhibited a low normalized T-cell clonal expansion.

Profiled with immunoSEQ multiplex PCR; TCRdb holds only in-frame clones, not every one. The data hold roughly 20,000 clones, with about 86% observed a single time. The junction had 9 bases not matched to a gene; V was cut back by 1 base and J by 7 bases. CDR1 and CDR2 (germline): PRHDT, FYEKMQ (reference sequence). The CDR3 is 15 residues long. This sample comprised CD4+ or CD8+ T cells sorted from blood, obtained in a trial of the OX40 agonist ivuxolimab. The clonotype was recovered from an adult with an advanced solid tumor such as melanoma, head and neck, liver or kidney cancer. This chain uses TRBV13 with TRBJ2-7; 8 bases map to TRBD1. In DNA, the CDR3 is TGTGCCAGCAGCTTAGCCGGGACAGGAGTCGAAGAGCAGTACTTC. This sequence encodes CASSLAGTGVEEQYF.